This T cell receptor beta chain was obtained from a study of blood T cells in healthy people across ages (dated by TCRdb to the mid-2010s). As for the study more broadly: In model experiments, template switching captured about one uniquely barcoded TCR beta cDNA molecule for every two T cells. Using deep sequencing normalized with unique cDNA molecular identifiers, the study measured how TCR beta repertoire diversity changes with age. The donors were split into four age groups: young (average around 15 years), middle-aged (39), aged (approximately 59) and long-lived (under 85). To avoid experimental bias, donors of different ages were spread randomly across the sequencing lanes. The study analyzed two additional independent replicas of 1 million unique cDNA reads from the same blood draw for two donors, one aged 18 to 30 and one aged 80 or older.

Counted from cysteine to phenylalanine, this CDR3 has 15 amino acids. CDR3 DNA only is kept here, 45 bases in frame from base 1. V and J are truncated by 2 bases and 0 bases respectively, leaving an intervening sequence of 14 bases. The germline V gene (reference sequence) supplies CDR1 DFQATT and CDR2 SNEGSKA. Comment on this clonotype: Its antigen remains unidentified. The record has no base qualities; no much larger clone is one base away.

The library was made by 5' RACE. The sequencer was an Illumina HiSeq 2500. A second PCR of about 6 to 11 cycles was performed with a sample-barcoded 5' primer and a J-beta primer mix. A template-switch 5' adaptor carrying 12 random nucleotides introduced a unique molecular identifier onto each TCR beta cDNA molecule. At least 2.5 million CDR3-containing paired-end reads were obtained from each sample. First-strand cDNA was synthesized from all RNA with the Mint cDNA synthesis kit, primed by a TRBC-specific oligonucleotide. Following uracil-DNA glycosylase treatment, a first 18-cycle PCR with universal primers M1SS and BC2_uni_R was performed on all cDNA. In the authors' own workflow: For normalization, 1 million high-quality reads, each with a distinct molecular identifier, were randomly selected from each sample. Instead of being binned into consensus sequences, reads with shared molecular identifiers were discarded. MiTCR, with a Q25 quality threshold and the strictest error-elimination algorithm, was used for CDR3 identification, clonotype clustering and error correction. A nonparametric unseen species model with Euler transformation was used to estimate a lower bound on total TCR beta diversity. Through fastp at Q25 and MiXCR, TCRdb rebuilt clones from the public reads, retaining in-frame beta chains. Under each unique CDR3 protein, matching rows form one entry showing the most common genes and DNA. The V and J calls were not made by the authors but by TCRdb's processing. Recorded for this sample are under 1 million distinct CDR3 sequences; around 42% of them occurred a single time. The ten most abundant clones make up around 21% of the sample.

The donors were roughly 39 Caucasian individuals from Russia, aged about 6 to 100 years, who were systemically healthy. Approximately 9 milliliters of peripheral blood were collected from each donor into EDTA-treated Vacutainer tubes. Ficoll-Paque density-gradient centrifugation was used to isolate PBMCs, with at least 6.5 million per sample. Total RNA, at least 6 micrograms per sample, was extracted from PBMCs with Trizol reagent. For every donor, an aliquot of PBMCs went through flow cytometry to measure the percentages of naive CD45RAhigh/CD27high T cells. Study-level results and caveats: The CMV infection status of donors was not known, potentially confounding age-related changes in expanded clonotypes. The percentage of naive T cells measured by flow cytometry correlated strongly with observed TCR beta diversity. The long-lived group showed more naive CD4+ T cells, fewer expanded clones and increased TCR diversity than the aged group, suggesting age selection. Since profiling was done on bulk unsorted PBMCs, naive and antigen-experienced compartments could not be conclusively compared. As age increased, observed TCR beta diversity per million T cells dropped in a roughly linear way, and a significant reduction was already evident by age about 40. Estimates of total diversity from one million sequenced T cells were regarded as lower bounds and underestimates.

The chain is assembled from TRBV20-1 and TRBJ2-7, and perhaps TRBD1 as D gene, on 6 matching bases. This clonotype was obtained from a man aged 55 to 70 in good health. Sequenced material: blood. The CDR3 amino acid sequence is: CSARPETGFSYEQYF. The nucleotide sequence reads as follows: TGCAGTGCTAGACCCGAGACAGGCTTCTCCTACGAGCAGTACTTC.